This is a list of T cell receptor beta chains from one sample in a study of prognosis after radiotherapy for stage I lung cancer. TCRdb re-analysed the multiplex PCR reads in MiXCR, keeping a single row per CDR3 protein. The repertoire holds approximately 17,000 distinct CDR3 sequences, with about 46% as singletons. This material consisted of PBMCs, taken before or after stereotactic body radiation therapy (not recorded which). These receptors came from a donor over 45 with non-small cell lung cancer. CDR3s leave out the opening cysteine and the closing phenylalanine or tryptophan. D genes are given only for firm matches. Where a row states a size, it is once, few, many or the class of an expanded clone; other rows omit it.

D	size	V	CDR3
.	.	TRBV29-1	SVDGSGAEAF
.	once	TRBV6-2/TRBV6-3	TSSAQGWEYEQY
TRBD2	.	TRBV11-3	ASSLIAGGNNEQF
TRBD1	.	TRBV13	ASSLRGQGEKLF
TRBD1	.	TRBV29-1	SVDGTGCFDEQF
.	many	TRBV20-1	SAERTTYPPEQF
TRBD1	many	TRBV19	ATKPPGTVDEKLF
.	.	TRBV6-2/TRBV6-3	ARSYNSYEQY
.	.	TRBV2	ASRRGYDTGELF
TRBD2	many	TRBV20-1	SAPPKRGPPPQNIQY
TRBD2	medium-sized	TRBV6-2/TRBV6-3	ASSYDGSSGGEQY
.	many	TRBV19	ASSIAATNEKLF
.	medium-sized	TRBV6-1	ASSEGPTYEQY
.	.	TRBV27	SSSSGQLSPLH
.	few	TRBV7-2	ASSFSREAEAF
TRBD1	many	TRBV10-2	ASRAGQNNSPLH
TRBD1	.	TRBV5-1	ASSHPTGTVVTEAF
.	.	TRBV19	ASSTGGGGNSPLH
TRBD2	many	TRBV19	ASSIELAGHSYNEQF
TRBD2	.	TRBV7-2	ASSRILAGLLDTQY
.	.	TRBV11-2	ASSLGEGSYGYT
.	many	TRBV19	ASSQSGANVLT
.	.	TRBV28	ASSFNPTYEQY
TRBD2	.	TRBV6-2/TRBV6-3	AIRVDAGGSGTQY
TRBD2	medium-sized	TRBV12-3/TRBV12-4	ASSFPGGEQY
TRBD1	.	TRBV5-1	ASSLSGGLEQY
.	few	TRBV24-1	ATSGALAGKGTAPYVQF
.	.	TRBV12-3/TRBV12-4	ASSSTSMNEQF
.	medium-sized	TRBV12-3/TRBV12-4	ASSFTAGTDTQY
.	medium-sized	TRBV28	ASSSEGLQYGYT
.	many	TRBV15	ATSRPTAPYEQY
.	once	TRBV19	ASSITGWISYNSPLH
TRBD2	many	TRBV30	AWSEGLAELNEQF
TRBD1	.	TRBV6-2/TRBV6-3	ASNYSGTGENTGELF
TRBD2	many	TRBV7-2	ASSADTSGSFTDTQY